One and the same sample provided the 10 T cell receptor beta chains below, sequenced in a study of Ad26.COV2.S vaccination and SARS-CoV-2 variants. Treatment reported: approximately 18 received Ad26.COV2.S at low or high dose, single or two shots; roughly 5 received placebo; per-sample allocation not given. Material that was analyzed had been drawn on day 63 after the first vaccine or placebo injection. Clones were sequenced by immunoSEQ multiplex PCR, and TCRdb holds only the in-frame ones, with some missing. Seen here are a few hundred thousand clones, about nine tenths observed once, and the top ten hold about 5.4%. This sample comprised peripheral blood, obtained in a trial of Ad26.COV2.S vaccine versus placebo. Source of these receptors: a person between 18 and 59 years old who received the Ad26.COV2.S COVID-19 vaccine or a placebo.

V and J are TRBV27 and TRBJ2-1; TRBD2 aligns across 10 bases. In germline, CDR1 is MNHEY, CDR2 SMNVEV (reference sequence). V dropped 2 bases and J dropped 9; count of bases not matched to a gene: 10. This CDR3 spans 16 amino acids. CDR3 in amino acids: CASSLKSSGRGGEQFF. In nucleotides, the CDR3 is TGTGCCAGCAGTTTAAAGTCTAGCGGGAGAGGTGGTGAGCAGTTCTTC.

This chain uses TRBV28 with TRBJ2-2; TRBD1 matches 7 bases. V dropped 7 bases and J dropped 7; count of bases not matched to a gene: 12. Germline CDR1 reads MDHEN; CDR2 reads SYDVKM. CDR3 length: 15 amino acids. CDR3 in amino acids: CASTSPGTEGGELFF. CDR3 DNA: TGTGCCAGCACCTCCCCCGGGACAGAGGGCGGGGAGCTGTTTTTT.

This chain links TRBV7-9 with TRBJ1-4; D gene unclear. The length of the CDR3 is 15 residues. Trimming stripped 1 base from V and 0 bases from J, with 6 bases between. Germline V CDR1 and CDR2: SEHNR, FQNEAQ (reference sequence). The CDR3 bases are TGTGCCAGCAGCTTAGGATCGGCAACTAATGAAAAACTGTTTTTT. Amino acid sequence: CASSLGSATNEKLFF.

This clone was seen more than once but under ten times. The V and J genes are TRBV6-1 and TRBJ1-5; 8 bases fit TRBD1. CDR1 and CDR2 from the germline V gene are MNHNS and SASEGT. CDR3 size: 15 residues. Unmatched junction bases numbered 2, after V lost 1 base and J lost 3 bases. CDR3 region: CASSEDRGFNQPQHF. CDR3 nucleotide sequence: TGTGCCAGCAGTGAAGACAGGGGGTTCAATCAGCCCCAGCATTTT.

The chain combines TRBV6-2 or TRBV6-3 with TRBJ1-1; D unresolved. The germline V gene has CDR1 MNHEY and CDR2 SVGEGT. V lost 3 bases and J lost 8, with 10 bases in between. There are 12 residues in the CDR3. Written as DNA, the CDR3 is TGTGCCAGCAGTTATTACCCCGGAGAAGCTTTCTTT. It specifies CASSYYPGEAFF.

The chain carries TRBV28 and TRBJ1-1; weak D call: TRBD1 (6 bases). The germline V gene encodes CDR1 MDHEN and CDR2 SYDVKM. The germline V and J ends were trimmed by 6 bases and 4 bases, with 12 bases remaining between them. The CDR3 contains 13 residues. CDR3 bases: TGTGCCAGCAGAAACAGGGACGGCACTGAAGCTTTCTTT. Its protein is CASRNRDGTEAFF.

CDR3 protein: CASLWGSWRQPQHF. In nucleotides, the CDR3 is TGTGCCAGCCTATGGGGCAGCTGGCGACAGCCCCAGCATTTT. This sequence joins TRBV21-1 and TRBJ1-5; TRBD1 was called by the table and not checked on the DNA. TRBV21-1 is noted as a pseudogene. CDR3 length: 14 amino acids.

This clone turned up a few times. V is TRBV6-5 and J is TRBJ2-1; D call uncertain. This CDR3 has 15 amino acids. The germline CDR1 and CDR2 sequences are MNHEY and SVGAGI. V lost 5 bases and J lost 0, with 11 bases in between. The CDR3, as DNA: TGTGCCAGCAGTCTAGATCGAAGCTCCTACAATGAGCAGTTCTTC. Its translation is CASSLDRSSYNEQFF.

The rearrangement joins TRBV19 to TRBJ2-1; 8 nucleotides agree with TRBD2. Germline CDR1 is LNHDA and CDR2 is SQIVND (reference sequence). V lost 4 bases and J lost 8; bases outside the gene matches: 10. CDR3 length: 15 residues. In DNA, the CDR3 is TGTGCCAGTAGTACCAACTTAGCGGGAATTCATGAGCAGTTCTTC. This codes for CASSTNLAGIHEQFF.

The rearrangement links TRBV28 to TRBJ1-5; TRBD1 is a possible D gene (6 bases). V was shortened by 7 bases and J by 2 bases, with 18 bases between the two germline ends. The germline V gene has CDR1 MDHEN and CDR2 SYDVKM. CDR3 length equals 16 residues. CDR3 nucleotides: TGTGCCAGCAATTCAGGGGAGTGGGTAGGCAATCAGCCCCAGCATTTT. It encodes CASNSGEWVGNQPQHF. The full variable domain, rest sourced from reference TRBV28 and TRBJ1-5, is DVKVTQSSRYLVKRTGEKVFLECVQDMDHENMFWYRQDPGLGLRLIYFSYDVKMKEKGDIPEGYSVSREKKERFSLILESASTNQTSMYLCASNSGEWVGNQPQHFGDGTRLSIL.